These 29 T cell receptor beta chains were sequenced from one sample in a study of blood T cell repertoires in COVID-19. Produced via immunoSEQ multiplex PCR; TCRdb's table is partial and in-frame only. The sample consists of tens of thousands of clones, roughly 80% of them appearing once. Sequencing was performed on peripheral blood. The receptor source for this set is a human donor in a cohort sampled during active COVID-19.

The gene calls are TRBV12-3 or TRBV12-4 and TRBJ2-5; the match to TRBD2 covers 7 bases. CDR3 length: 12 amino acids. Germline trimming cut 4 bases from V and 7 bases from J; bases unmatched to any gene: 3. This CDR3 is CASSSLAATQYF. The DNA of the CDR3 is TGTGCCAGCAGTTCCCTAGCGGCGACCCAGTACTTC.

V is TRBV9 and J is TRBJ1-2; D might be TRBD1 (5 bases). V lost 2 bases, J lost 6 bases, and 14 bases lay in between. The length of the CDR3 is 14 residues. Germline CDR1 reads SGDLS; CDR2 reads YYNGEE. CDR3 sequence reads: CASSVTDSSHGYTF. CDR3 sequence (DNA): TGTGCCAGCAGCGTGACTGACAGTTCTCATGGCTACACCTTC.

This sequence joins TRBV7-2 and TRBJ2-3, with a weak D call TRBD2 (6 bases). V was pared by 2 bases and J by 1 base, with 10 bases between. CDR1 SGHTA and CDR2 FQGNSA come from the germline V gene. The CDR3 totals 15 residues. The CDR3 spells CASSLTGLRTDTQYF. The CDR3, as DNA: TGTGCCAGCAGCTTAACCGGACTACGCACAGATACGCAGTATTTT.

The chain uses TRBV19 and TRBJ2-6; D gene uncertain. In germline, CDR1 is LNHDA, CDR2 SQIVND (reference sequence). This CDR3 has 15 amino acids. CDR3: CASRRGNSGANVLTF. The CDR3 DNA reads TGTGCTAGCCGTCGAGGAAACTCTGGGGCCAACGTCCTGACTTTC.

The chain employs TRBV5-1 and TRBJ2-2, with TRBD1 identical over 9 bases. J was trimmed by 4 bases and V by 2 bases; bases with no gene match: 9. The CDR3 covers 17 residues. Per the germline V gene, CDR1 is SGHRS and CDR2 is YFSETQ. The CDR3 DNA reads as TGCGCCAGCAGCTTCCGCGCAGTGACAGGGGGCACCGGGGAGCTGTTTTTT. Residues: CASSFRAVTGGTGELFF. The variable domain in full, with the rest retrieved from reference TRBV5-1 and TRBJ2-2, is KAGVTQTPRYLIKTRGQQVTLSCSPISGHRSVSWYQQTPGQGLQFLFEYFSETQRNKGNFPGRFSGRQFSNSRSEMNVSTLELGDSALYLCASSFRAVTGGTGELFFGEGSRLTVL.

The chain couples TRBV5-1 to TRBJ2-4, with D possibly matching TRBD1 (6 bases). V was trimmed by 0 bases and J by 0 bases, leaving 16 bases between them. The CDR3 sequence is 18 residues long. Germline loops: CDR1 SGHRS, CDR2 YFSETQ. CDR3 residues: CASSLVPGTRIAKNIQYF. DNA of the CDR3: TGCGCCAGCAGCTTGGTACCGGGGACAAGGATAGCCAAAAACATTCAGTACTTC.

This chain joins TRBV9 and TRBJ2-1, with TRBD2 identical over 9 bases. Germline CDR1 reads SGDLS; CDR2 reads YYNGEE. This CDR3 has 15 amino acids. V was pared by 0 bases and J by 8 bases, with 6 bases of the junction left unmatched. The CDR3 loop is CASSVARGGADEQFF. The CDR3, as DNA: TGTGCCAGCAGCGTAGCCCGCGGGGGGGCGGATGAGCAGTTCTTC.

The chain uses TRBV6-5 and TRBJ2-7; D not resolved. Per the germline V gene, CDR1 is MNHEY and CDR2 is SVGAGI. This CDR3 comprises 12 residues. V was cut by 6 bases and J by 9 bases, with 15 bases left in between. This chain's CDR3 is CASSSVNNVQYF. DNA of the CDR3: TGTGCCAGCAGCTCAGTCAACAATGTGCAGTACTTC.

Only one count was recorded for this clone. This chain uses TRBV7-9 with TRBJ2-7; the match to TRBD2 covers 7 bases. The trim removed 4 bases at V and 1 base at J, leaving 7 bases unmatched. The CDR3 length is 15 residues. Per the germline V gene, CDR1 is SEHNR and CDR2 is FQNEAQ (reference sequence). CDR3 sequence (DNA): TGTGCCAGCAGCTCACCCGGGGGACTATCCTACGAGCAGTACTTC. Protein product: CASSSPGGLSYEQYF.

This sequence joins TRBV4-2 and TRBJ2-5; TRBD2 matches 10 bases. Germline-derived CDR1 and CDR2 are LGHNA and YNFKEQ. CDR3 size: 18 residues. V was clipped by 1 base and J by 2 bases; unmatched bases: 10. The CDR3 loop reads CASSQGASGGRIQETQYF. CDR3 nucleotide sequence: TGTGCCAGCAGCCAAGGTGCTAGCGGGGGTCGAATTCAAGAGACCCAGTACTTC.

This rearrangement joins TRBV2 to TRBJ1-2; 8 bases agree with TRBD1. V trimming: 6 bases; J trimming: 6 bases; junction bases outside the gene matches: 12. The CDR3 is made up of 15 amino acids. Germline lookup yields CDR1 SNHLY and CDR2 FYNNEI. The chain's CDR3 is CASRDHGLTGDGYTF. The CDR3 nucleotides read TGTGCCAGCAGGGATCATGGCCTGACAGGGGATGGCTACACCTTC.

The V gene is TRBV15, the J gene TRBJ1-5; D gene uncertain. From germline, CDR1 is LNHNV and CDR2 YYDKDF (reference sequence). With 5 bases removed from V and 4 bases from J, the gap between germline ends came to 6 bases. The CDR3 is 12 amino acids. Here the CDR3 DNA reads TGTGCCACCAGCTCGGGTAATCAGCCCCAGCATTTT. It is translated as CATSSGNQPQHF.

V is TRBV5-1 and J is TRBJ1-6, with TRBD1 as a possible D gene (6 bases). The CDR3 runs to 16 residues. Trimming removed 4 bases at V and 7 bases at J, with 18 bases between. The V gene's germline CDR1 is SGHRS and CDR2 YFSETQ. Here the CDR3 DNA reads TGCGCCAGCAGCGCCCGTGGGGGGGCTAGGAATTCACCCCTCCACTTT. Amino acid sequence: CASSARGGARNSPLHF.

The CDR3 sequence: CASSQKRTGWDNSPLHF. The CDR3 region has the DNA TGTGCCAGCAGCCAAAAAAGGACAGGGTGGGATAATTCACCCCTCCACTTT. This rearrangement joins TRBV14 to TRBJ1-6, with 8 nucleotides matching TRBD1. Germline lookup yields CDR1 SGHDN and CDR2 FVKESK. The CDR3 length is 17 residues. After removal of 2 bases from V and 5 bases from J, the junction contained 8 bases not matched to a gene.

The rearrangement joins TRBV7-6 to TRBJ2-7, with D possibly matching TRBD1 (6 bases). V was shortened by 4 bases and J by 2 bases, with 15 bases between the two germline ends. Germline V gene data show CDR1 as SGHVS and CDR2 as FNYEAQ. This CDR3 spans 15 amino acids. The CDR3 DNA sequence: TGTGCCAGCAGCTCCTACCCCAGGGGCACCTACGAGCAGTACTTC. Encoded protein: CASSSYPRGTYEQYF.

The chain recombines TRBV7-9 with TRBJ1-1; the D gene is possibly TRBD1 (5 bases). CDR3 size: 13 residues. Germline-derived CDR1 and CDR2 are SEHNR and FQNEAQ (reference sequence). V lost 10 bases to trimming and J lost 4 bases, with 16 bases between them. CDR3 bases: TGTGCCACAGCCGTCAGGGTTCCCACTGAAGCTTTCTTT. Translation: CATAVRVPTEAFF.

This chain connects TRBV7-2 to TRBJ1-2; D gene unclear. This CDR3 comprises 13 residues. CDR1 and CDR2 from the germline V gene are SGHTA and FQGNSA. The V and J ends lost 6 bases and 8 bases respectively, with 16 bases between them. The CDR3 sequence: CASSRVGSGGYTF. The CDR3 DNA is TGTGCCAGCAGTCGCGTGGGGAGTGGCGGCTACACCTTC.

The CDR3 here is CASSWGPGQTNYGYTF. CDR3 nucleotide sequence: TGTGCCAGCAGCTGGGGGCCGGGACAGACCAACTATGGCTACACCTTC. This chain joins TRBV5-5 and TRBJ1-2; 7 positions match TRBD1. The CDR3 loop spans 16 amino acids. V shed 3 bases, J shed 2 bases, and the junction held 10 bases outside the gene matches. From germline, CDR1 is SGHKS and CDR2 YYEKEE (reference sequence).

J is TRBJ1-3 and V is TRBV2; perhaps TRBD1 as D (5 bases). The CDR3 totals 15 residues. Trimming removed 3 bases at V and 0 bases at J, with 9 bases between. Germline V CDR1 and CDR2: SNHLY, FYNNEI. CDR3 sequence: CASSEDTSSGNTIYF. The DNA for the CDR3 is TGTGCCAGCAGTGAGGACACGAGCTCTGGAAACACCATATATTTT. The complete variable domain, with remaining parts taken from reference TRBV2 and TRBJ1-3, reads EPEVTQTPSHQVTQMGQEVILRCVPISNHLYFYWYRQILGQKVEFLVSFYNNEISEKSEIFDDQFSVERPDGSNFTLKIRSTKLEDSAMYFCASSEDTSSGNTIYFGEGSWLTVV.

The V gene is TRBV27, the J gene TRBJ1-1; D is unresolved. This CDR3 has 18 amino acids. The V and J ends lost 10 bases and 2 bases respectively, with 29 bases between them. Germline V lookup: CDR1 MNHEY, CDR2 SMNVEV (reference sequence). CDR3 in amino acids: CAIPPAPSGASGNTEAFF. The CDR3 DNA follows: TGTGCCATCCCCCCCGCTCCGAGCGGAGCGAGTGGAAACACTGAAGCTTTCTTT.

The V and J genes are TRBV14 and TRBJ2-7; 12 nucleotides agree with TRBD2. V lost 3 bases to trimming and J lost 0 bases; unmatched junction nucleotides: 9. Germline CDR1 reads SGHDN; CDR2 reads FVKESK. The CDR3 is made up of 18 amino acids. The CDR3 sequence is CASSQRSTSGGISYEQYF. The CDR3 DNA sequence: TGTGCCAGCAGCCAGCGGTCCACTAGCGGGGGGATCTCCTACGAGCAGTACTTC.

CDR3 nucleotides: TGTGCCAGTAATTGGGGCTTGACTAGCACGCAGTATTTT. Amino acids: CASNWGLTSTQYF. The V call is TRBV19, the J call TRBJ2-3; 7 bases map to TRBD2. J gave up 9 bases and V 7 bases, and 10 bases lay outside the gene matches. Germline V CDR1 and CDR2: LNHDA, SQIVND (reference sequence). The CDR3 contains 13 residues. The variable domain in full, completed from reference TRBV19 and TRBJ2-3, reads DGGITQSPKYLFRKEGQNVTLSCEQNLNHDAMYWYRQDPGQGLRLIYYSQIVNDFQKGDIAEGYSVSREKKESFPLTVTSAQKNPTAFYLCASNWGLTSTQYFGPGTRLTVL.

The chain has TRBV9 and TRBJ2-1, with 9 positions matching TRBD2. V lost 8 bases, J lost 12 bases, and 18 bases stayed unmatched. Germline loops: CDR1 SGDLS, CDR2 YYNGEE. This CDR3 spans 15 amino acids. This CDR3 reads CASGKEGLASSAQFF. The CDR3 coding sequence is TGTGCCAGTGGTAAAGAGGGACTAGCTTCCTCCGCGCAGTTCTTC.

V gene TRBV27 combines with J gene TRBJ1-1; TRBD1 aligns across 7 bases. This CDR3 comprises 13 residues. Germline loops: CDR1 MNHEY, CDR2 SMNVEV (reference sequence). Trimming at V came to 8 bases and at J to 5 bases, leaving 8 bases not matched to a gene. The CDR3 coding sequence is TGTGCCAGCCAACAGGGGCTCGGGACTGAAGCTTTCTTT. Encoded protein: CASQQGLGTEAFF.

This chain connects TRBV2 to TRBJ1-5; D is possibly TRBD1 (5 bases). CDR1 is SNHLY and CDR2 is FYNNEI in the germline V gene. The CDR3 sequence is 14 residues long. V was pared by 6 bases and J by 2 bases, with 11 bases between. CDR3: CASSAGYGNQPQHF. The CDR3 DNA is TGTGCCAGCAGCGCAGGGTATGGCAATCAGCCCCAGCATTTT. Using reference TRBV2 and TRBJ1-5 for the parts outside the CDR3, the full variable domain is EPEVTQTPSHQVTQMGQEVILRCVPISNHLYFYWYRQILGQKVEFLVSFYNNEISEKSEIFDDQFSVERPDGSNFTLKIRSTKLEDSAMYFCASSAGYGNQPQHFGDGTRLSIL.

In its sample, this clone was seen a few times. This sequence joins TRBV5-1 and TRBJ2-7; TRBD1 aligns across 10 bases. The germline V gene has CDR1 SGHRS and CDR2 YFSETQ. This CDR3 has 15 residues. Unmatched junction bases numbered 5, after V lost 4 bases and J lost 1 base. CDR3 amino acids: CASSPRQGASYEQYF. As DNA, the CDR3 is TGCGCCAGCAGCCCGCGACAGGGGGCTTCCTACGAGCAGTACTTC.

The table lists this clone with a count of one. This chain links TRBV7-8 with TRBJ2-1; 9 bases agree with TRBD1. With V trimmed by 3 bases and J by 8 bases, 8 bases remained unmatched. The CDR3 is 15 amino acids. Germline loops: CDR1 SGHVS, CDR2 FQNEAQ. The CDR3 DNA reads as TGTGCCAGCAGCTTGGGGACAGGGTGGGTCCATGAGCAGTTCTTC. Encoded protein: CASSLGTGWVHEQFF.

The chain recombines TRBV4-1 with TRBJ1-2; D is unresolved. CDR1 MGHRA and CDR2 YSYEKL come from the germline V gene. CDR3 length: 15 amino acids. V lost 1 base to trimming and J lost 1 base, with 10 bases between them. As DNA, the CDR3 is TGCGCCAGCAGCCAAGCTCTACAGTATAACTATGGCTACACCTTC. Encoded protein: CASSQALQYNYGYTF.

J is TRBJ2-2 and V is TRBV4-1; 12 bases are shared with TRBD2. From germline, CDR1 is MGHRA and CDR2 YSYEKL. The CDR3 sequence is 16 residues long. The ends lost 0 bases at V and 4 bases at J; junction bases unmatched: 0. CDR3 amino acids: CASSQEGLAGTGELFF. As DNA, the CDR3 is TGCGCCAGCAGCCAAGAGGGACTAGCGGGCACCGGGGAGCTGTTTTTT.